The 12 T cell receptor beta chains below were found in one sample sequenced in a study of T cell changes during pregnancy in multiple sclerosis. Method: immunoSEQ multiplex PCR; TCRdb's copy keeps in-frame clones and lacks some. The profile shows 20,000 to 25,000 clones, just over 90% of them singletons. The sequenced sample was CD4+ T cells from peripheral blood mononuclear cells, obtained after pregnancy. These receptor sequences come from a female donor in good health, enrolled as a control in a pregnancy study.

The chain joins TRBV30 to TRBJ1-2; possibly TRBD1 for D (5 bases). Germline CDR1 reads GTSNPN; CDR2 reads SVGIG (reference sequence). Trimming left V 2 bases short and J 4 bases short, with 8 bases between. This CDR3 is built from 12 residues. CDR3 sequence reads: CAWSSDSYGYTF. CDR3 in DNA: TGTGCCTGGAGTTCTGACAGCTATGGCTACACCTTC.

The J gene is TRBJ2-7, the V gene TRBV14; TRBD1 matches at 9 bases. Trimming cost V 4 bases and J 3 bases; bases outside gene matches: 10. The V gene's germline CDR1 is SGHDN and CDR2 FVKESK. This CDR3 spans 16 amino acids. The CDR3, as DNA: TGTGCCAGCAGCCCCCTATGGGGGACAGGGTTCTACGAGCAGTACTTC. Its translation is CASSPLWGTGFYEQYF.

This chain links TRBV14 with TRBJ2-7; 7 bases are a match to TRBD2. This CDR3 is built from 15 residues. After removal of 1 base from V and 6 bases from J, the junction contained 9 bases not matched to a gene. Germline CDR1 is SGHDN and CDR2 is FVKESK. In DNA form, the CDR3 reads TGTGCCAGCAGCCAAGCCGCTAGCGGATCTACCGAGCAGTACTTC. Translated: CASSQAASGSTEQYF.

The V gene is TRBV27, the J gene TRBJ1-2, with 8 bases identical to TRBD1. V gave up 4 bases and J gave up 8 bases; unmatched junction bases: 6. This CDR3 has 13 amino acids. Germline V gives CDR1 MNHEY, CDR2 SMNVEV (reference sequence). CDR3 in amino acids: CASSYRTGTGYTF. The CDR3 region has the DNA TGTGCCAGCAGTTACCGGACAGGGACCGGCTACACCTTC.

V gene TRBV2 combines with J gene TRBJ2-5, with D perhaps matching TRBD2 (6 bases). There are 13 residues in the CDR3. Germline-derived CDR1 and CDR2 are SNHLY and FYNNEI. The CDR3 sequence: CALGTSSGETQYF. In DNA, the CDR3 is TGTGCTTTGGGGACTTCCTCCGGGGAGACCCAGTACTTC.

This chain joins TRBV27 and TRBJ1-1; unclear D gene. Between the trimmed V and J ends, which lost 5 bases and 6 bases, there was a span of 10 bases. Germline V CDR1 and CDR2: MNHEY, SMNVEV (reference sequence). The CDR3 covers 12 residues. The CDR3 bases are TGTGCCAGCAGTCATCCCCGGGCTGAAGCTTTCTTT. Its protein is CASSHPRAEAFF.

The V and J genes are TRBV7-9 and TRBJ2-3; TRBD2 matches 10 bases. J was trimmed by 1 base and V by 4 bases; bases with no gene match: 5. From germline, CDR1 is SEHNR and CDR2 FQNEAQ (reference sequence). This CDR3 spans 16 amino acids. CDR3 sequence (DNA): TGTGCCAGCAGCTACCCCAGCGGGGGGGGCACAGATACGCAGTATTTT. It yields the protein CASSYPSGGGTDTQYF.

This rearrangement joins TRBV19 to TRBJ1-2; D is ambiguous. This CDR3 is built from 13 residues. Trimming cost V 5 bases and J 4 bases, with 11 bases left between them. Germline-derived CDR1 and CDR2 are LNHDA and SQIVND (reference sequence). The CDR3 coding sequence is TGTGCCAGTAGTCGGGGATATGGCTATGGCTACACCTTC. Protein product: CASSRGYGYGYTF.

This clone has a handful of counts. This rearrangement joins TRBV6-6 to TRBJ1-2, with D unclear. Germline assignment: CDR1 MNHNY and CDR2 SVGAGI (reference sequence). The V end lost 8 bases, the J end lost 2 bases, and 12 bases lay between the germline ends. CDR3 size: 13 residues. The DNA for the CDR3 is TGTGCCAGCCATACAGAATTGAACTATGGCTACACCTTC. It specifies CASHTELNYGYTF.

The V call is TRBV5-4, the J call TRBJ2-6; D unresolved. Per the germline V gene, CDR1 is SGHNT and CDR2 is YYREEE (reference sequence). CDR3 length equals 15 residues. Trimming took 1 base from V and 4 from J, leaving 9 bases between them. The CDR3: CASSLRWAGANVLTF. The CDR3 nucleotides read TGTGCCAGCAGCTTGCGCTGGGCCGGGGCCAACGTCCTGACTTTC.

This chain connects TRBV4-2 to TRBJ2-3; D is perhaps TRBD2 (5 bases). V dropped 0 bases and J dropped 6 bases, with 13 bases sitting between them. Germline assignment: CDR1 LGHNA and CDR2 YNFKEQ. CDR3 length: 15 amino acids. The CDR3 is CASSQDRRSADTQYF. The DNA for the CDR3 is TGTGCCAGCAGCCAAGATAGGAGGTCCGCCGATACGCAGTATTTT.

The chain joins TRBV2 to TRBJ2-6, with 8 bases lining up with TRBD2. V gave up 8 bases and J gave up 0 bases; unmatched junction bases: 6. The germline V gene has CDR1 SNHLY and CDR2 FYNNEI. This CDR3 is 16 amino acids long. For the CDR3, the DNA is TGTGCCAGCCGGGGGGGGTCAAACTCTGGGGCCAACGTCCTGACTTTC. Translated: CASRGGSNSGANVLTF.